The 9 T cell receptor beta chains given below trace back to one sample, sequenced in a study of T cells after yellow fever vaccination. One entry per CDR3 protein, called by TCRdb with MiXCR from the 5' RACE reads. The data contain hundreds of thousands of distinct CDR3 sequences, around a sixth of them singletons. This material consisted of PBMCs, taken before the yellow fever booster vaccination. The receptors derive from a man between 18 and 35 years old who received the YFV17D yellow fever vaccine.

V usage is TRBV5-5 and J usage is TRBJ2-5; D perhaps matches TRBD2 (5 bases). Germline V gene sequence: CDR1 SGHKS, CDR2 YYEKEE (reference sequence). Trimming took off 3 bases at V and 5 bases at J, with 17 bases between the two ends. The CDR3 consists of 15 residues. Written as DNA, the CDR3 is TGTGCCAGCAGCTACCGGGGAAACCCACGGGAGACCCAGTACTTC. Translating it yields CASSYRGNPRETQYF.

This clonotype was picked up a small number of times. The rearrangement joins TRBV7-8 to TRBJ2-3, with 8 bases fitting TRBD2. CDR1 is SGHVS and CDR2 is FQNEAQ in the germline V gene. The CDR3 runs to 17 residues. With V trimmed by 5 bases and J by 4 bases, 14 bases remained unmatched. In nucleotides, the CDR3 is TGTGCCAGCAGCCCGATCGGGACTAGGTCGGGGTCAGATACGCAGTATTTT. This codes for CASSPIGTRSGSDTQYF.

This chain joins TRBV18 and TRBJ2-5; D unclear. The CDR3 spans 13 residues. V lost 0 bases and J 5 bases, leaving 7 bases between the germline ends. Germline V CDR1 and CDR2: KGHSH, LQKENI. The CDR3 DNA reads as TGTGCCAGCTCACCACCGACGGCGGAGACCCAGTACTTC. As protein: CASSPPTAETQYF.

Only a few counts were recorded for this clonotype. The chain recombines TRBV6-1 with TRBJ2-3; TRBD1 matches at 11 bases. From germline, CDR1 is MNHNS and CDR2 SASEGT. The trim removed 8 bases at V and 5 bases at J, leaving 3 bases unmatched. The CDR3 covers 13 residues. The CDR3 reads CASRDRGKDTQYF. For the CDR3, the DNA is TGTGCCAGCCGGGACAGGGGGAAAGATACGCAGTATTTT.

The chain's CDR3 is CASSQLTRIYGYTF. The CDR3 nucleotides read TGTGCCAGCAGCCAGCTTACACGGATCTATGGCTACACCTTC. The chain recombines TRBV28 with TRBJ1-2; D unresolved. With 6 bases removed from V and 4 bases from J, the gap between germline ends came to 15 bases. Germline V CDR1 and CDR2: MDHEN, SYDVKM. The CDR3 spans 14 residues.

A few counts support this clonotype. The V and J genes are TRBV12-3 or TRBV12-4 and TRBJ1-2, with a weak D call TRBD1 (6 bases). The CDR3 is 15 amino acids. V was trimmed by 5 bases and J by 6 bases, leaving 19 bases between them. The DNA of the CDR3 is TGTGCCAGCAGTGGGGGGCTGGCCTTTTCGCATGGCTACACCTTC. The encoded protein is CASSGGLAFSHGYTF.

The CDR3: CASAGDWGYTF. For the CDR3, the DNA is TGTGCCAGCGCCGGGGACTGGGGCTACACCTTC. The chain employs TRBV12-3 or TRBV12-4 and TRBJ1-2, with D perhaps matching TRBD1 (5 bases). V was clipped by 8 bases and J by 8 bases, with 12 bases between them. The CDR3 has 11 residues.

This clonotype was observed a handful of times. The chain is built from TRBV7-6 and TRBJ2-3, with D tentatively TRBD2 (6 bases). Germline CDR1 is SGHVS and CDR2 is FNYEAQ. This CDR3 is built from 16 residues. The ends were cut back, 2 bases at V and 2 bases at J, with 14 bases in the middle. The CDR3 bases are TGTGCCAGCAGCTTACGAGGGCGGGGCATCACAGATACGCAGTATTTT. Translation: CASSLRGRGITDTQYF.

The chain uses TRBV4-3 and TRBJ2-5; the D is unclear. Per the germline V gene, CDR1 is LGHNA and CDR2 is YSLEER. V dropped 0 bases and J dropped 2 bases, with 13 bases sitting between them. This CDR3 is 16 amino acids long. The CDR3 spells CASSQDPAVGQETQYF. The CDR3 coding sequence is TGCGCCAGCAGCCAAGATCCGGCAGTGGGGCAAGAGACCCAGTACTTC.